Below, one T cell receptor beta chain is given with its context. The data were taken from a study of cytomegalovirus exposure and HLA in healthy donors. The PCR made use of 60 Vbeta and 13 Jbeta primers. Produced via immunoSEQ multiplex PCR; TCRdb's table is partial and in-frame only. The profile shows 100,000 to 150,000 clones, 75% to 85% of them singletons. The CDR3 length is 15 residues. The V and J ends lost 1 base and 6 bases respectively, with 12 bases between them. Per germline, CDR1 SEHNR and CDR2 FQNEAQ (reference sequence). The genes are TRBV7-9 and TRBJ2-2; D not resolved. The sequence came from a man in his fifties or sixties in good health and CMV-seronegative. The sequenced sample consisted of PBMCs. The CDR3 loop is CASSLDWFEAGELFF. Written as DNA, the CDR3 is TGTGCCAGCAGCTTAGACTGGTTTGAGGCCGGGGAGCTGTTTTTT.